A single sample is the source of the 26 T cell receptor beta chains below, sequenced in a study of beta chain features in type 1 diabetes. What these receptors recognize is not known. Every bit of the isolated RNA underwent reverse transcription, so sequencing read expressed TCRB transcripts. Assay used: immunoSEQ multiplex PCR; TCRdb lists only in-frame clones, some missing. Among some 160,000 clones listed, about 8.3% were seen once. Broader study findings: Shortening of TCRB CDR3s, moderate but significant, appeared in all four CD4+ subsets of Type 1 diabetes patients.

Sequencing input: central memory CD4+ T cells from blood. All receptors come from a woman between 18 and 30 years old with type 1 diabetes.

The chain carries TRBV19 and TRBJ1-5; D is perhaps TRBD1 (5 bases). Per germline, CDR1 LNHDA and CDR2 SQIVND (reference sequence). V was clipped by 6 bases and J by 6 bases, with 15 bases between them. The CDR3 sequence is 14 residues long. The CDR3 DNA follows: TGTGCCAGTAGCCGCAGGGAATCCAGTCAGCCCCAGCATTTT. Its translation is CASSRRESSQPQHF.

A few counts support this clone. The genes are TRBV5-1 and TRBJ2-3; 8 nucleotides agree with TRBD2. Germline V gene data show CDR1 as SGHRS and CDR2 as YFSETQ. The V gene end was trimmed by 4 bases and the J gene end by 3 bases; junction bases not matched to a gene: 7. This CDR3 has 15 amino acids. CDR3 sequence (DNA): TGCGCCAGCAGCCTTAGCGGGGTCCGTACAGATACGCAGTATTTT. It is translated as CASSLSGVRTDTQYF.

This clone was seen a handful of times. This rearrangement joins TRBV28 to TRBJ2-7, with 9 bases lining up with TRBD1. Germline CDR1 reads MDHEN; CDR2 reads SYDVKM. This CDR3 has 14 amino acids. The V segment lost 5 bases and the J segment 4 bases; nucleotides outside the gene matches: 6. The CDR3 DNA reads TGTGCCAGCAGTGGGGGGACAGGGAGGTACGAGCAGTACTTC. This codes for CASSGGTGRYEQYF.

This clone was seen at least ten times. This chain links TRBV19 with TRBJ1-1; 10 nucleotides match TRBD1. This CDR3 is 14 amino acids long. V gave up 6 bases and J gave up 6 bases; unmatched junction bases: 7. Germline loops: CDR1 LNHDA, CDR2 SQIVND (reference sequence). Written as DNA, the CDR3 is TGTGCCAGTAGCCCGGGACAGGGGCTCCCTGAAGCTTTCTTT. It codes for CASSPGQGLPEAFF.

Only a few counts were recorded for this clone. Other DNA sequences in this specimen translate into the identical CDR3. The chain joins TRBV5-4 to TRBJ2-7; 8 nucleotides line up with TRBD1. Germline CDR1 and CDR2: SGHNT and YYREEE (reference sequence). V lost 4 bases and J lost 2; bases outside the gene matches: 5. The CDR3 consists of 14 residues. The CDR3 region is CASSPGQGPYEQYF. The CDR3 nucleotides read TGTGCCAGCAGCCCCGGACAGGGTCCCTACGAGCAGTACTTC.

This clone has more than one count but fewer than ten. This chain links TRBV7-3 with TRBJ2-6, with 10 positions matching TRBD2. V lost 4 bases to trimming and J lost 0 bases; unmatched junction nucleotides: 6. In germline, CDR1 is SGHTA, CDR2 FQGTGA. The CDR3 sequence is 18 residues long. DNA of the CDR3: TGTGCCAGCAGCTCCCCTAGCGGGAGCGGCTCTGGGGCCAACGTCCTGACTTTC. Encoded protein: CASSSPSGSGSGANVLTF.

In the case of this clone: Distinct nucleotide sequences in the sample also encode this CDR3. This chain connects TRBV5-1 to TRBJ2-2, with D possibly being TRBD1 (6 bases). CDR1 SGHRS and CDR2 YFSETQ come from the germline V gene. V lost 2 bases and J lost 6, with 8 bases in between. The CDR3 contains 13 residues. The CDR3 region has the DNA TGCGCCAGCAGCTTACAGGGCGCCGGGGAGCTGTTTTTT. As protein: CASSLQGAGELFF.

The CDR3 DNA is TGTGCCAGCCTGAGCGGGAGTGGCTACAATGAGCAGTTCTTC. It is translated as CASLSGSGYNEQFF. The chain has TRBV6-6 and TRBJ2-1; 8 bases agree with TRBD2. V lost 8 bases to trimming and J lost 3 bases; unmatched junction nucleotides: 6. From germline, CDR1 is MNHNY and CDR2 SVGAGI (reference sequence). The CDR3 length is 14 residues.

This clone occurred a few times. The chain combines TRBV19 with TRBJ1-5; 8 positions match TRBD1. Germline V gene lookup returns CDR1 LNHDA and CDR2 SQIVND (reference sequence). The CDR3 is 14 amino acids. V lost 8 bases and J lost 0; bases outside the gene matches: 3. The CDR3 nucleotides read TGTGCCAGTTGGGACAGGACTAGCAATCAGCCCCAGCATTTT. This codes for CASWDRTSNQPQHF. Based on the CDR3 plus reference TRBV19 and TRBJ1-5, the full variable domain is DGGITQSPKYLFRKEGQNVTLSCEQNLNHDAMYWYRQDPGQGLRLIYYSQIVNDFQKGDIAEGYSVSREKKESFPLTVTSAQKNPTAFYLCASWDRTSNQPQHFGDGTRLSIL.

There are a few counts of this clone. The chain employs TRBV19 and TRBJ2-1, with TRBD2 as a possible D gene (5 bases). Germline-derived CDR1 and CDR2 are LNHDA and SQIVND (reference sequence). V lost 3 bases, J lost 8 bases, and 17 bases lay in between. The CDR3 totals 15 residues. This CDR3 is CASSIDSRGDDEQFF. The CDR3 nucleotides are TGTGCCAGTAGTATCGACTCTCGGGGTGACGATGAGCAGTTCTTC.

This clone was seen a few times. The rearrangement links TRBV7-6 to TRBJ2-7; TRBD2 matches 10 bases. Trimming took 5 bases from V and 0 from J; bases not matched to a gene: 13. Per germline, CDR1 SGHVS and CDR2 FNYEAQ. The CDR3 totals 18 residues. CDR3 sequence reads: CASSHDGTSALDSYEQYF. CDR3 bases: TGTGCCAGCAGCCACGACGGGACTAGCGCCTTGGACTCCTACGAGCAGTACTTC. Combining the CDR3 with reference TRBV7-6 and TRBJ2-7 gives the whole variable domain GAGVSQSPRYKVTKRGQDVALRCDPISGHVSLYWYRQALGQGPEFLTYFNYEAQQDKSGLPNDRFSAERPEGSISTLTIQRTEQRDSAMYRCASSHDGTSALDSYEQYFGPGTRLTVT.

This clone was counted only a few times. The chain recombines TRBV5-1 with TRBJ1-2; 7 bases line up with TRBD1. CDR1 and CDR2 (germline): SGHRS, YFSETQ. V dropped 5 bases and J dropped 0; count of bases not matched to a gene: 10. The CDR3 runs to 16 residues. CDR3 protein: CASRSVTGAANYGYTF. CDR3 sequence (DNA): TGCGCCAGCAGAAGCGTTACAGGGGCGGCTAACTATGGCTACACCTTC.

This clone has a count of ten or more. This chain connects TRBV7-2 to TRBJ2-6; no definite D call. The CDR3 sequence is 14 residues long. The germline V and J ends were trimmed by 8 bases and 0 bases, with 8 bases remaining between them. The germline CDR1 and CDR2 sequences are SGHTA and FQGNSA. CDR3 in amino acids: CASGQNSGANVLTF. CDR3 sequence (DNA): TGTGCCAGCGGTCAGAACTCTGGGGCCAACGTCCTGACTTTC.

A few counts support this clone. The genes are TRBV30 and TRBJ2-7; tentatively, D is TRBD2 (5 bases). This CDR3 region has 15 residues. Germline CDR1 reads GTSNPN; CDR2 reads SVGIG (reference sequence). V was clipped by 2 bases and J by 5 bases, with 19 bases between them. The DNA of the CDR3 is TGTGCCTGGAGTTTAGATCTTGGGAGTCTCCACGAGCAGTACTTC. Its protein product is CAWSLDLGSLHEQYF.

This chain links TRBV7-9 with TRBJ2-6; tentative D call: TRBD1 (7 bases). Between the trimmed V and J ends, which lost 5 bases and 4 bases, there was a span of 12 bases. Germline CDR1 and CDR2: SEHNR and FQNEAQ (reference sequence). This CDR3 region has 15 residues. The CDR3 region has the DNA TGTGCCAGCAGCCCAGGGGGGCGGGGGGCCAACGTCCTGACTTTC. It codes for CASSPGGRGANVLTF. Using reference TRBV7-9 and TRBJ2-6 for the parts outside the CDR3, the full variable domain is DTGVSQNPRHKITKRGQNVTFRCDPISEHNRLYWYRQTLGQGPEFLTYFQNEAQLEKSRLLSDRFSAERPKGSFSTLEIQRTEQGDSAMYLCASSPGGRGANVLTFGAGSRLTVL.

This chain connects TRBV25-1 to TRBJ2-7; D might be TRBD1 (6 bases). The CDR3 is 12 amino acids. CDR1 is MGHDK and CDR2 is SYGVNS in the germline V gene. V lost 4 bases and J 6 bases, leaving 10 bases between the germline ends. CDR3 protein: CASSGQGIEQYF. The CDR3 nucleotides read TGTGCCAGCAGTGGGCAGGGGATCGAGCAGTACTTC.

The chain uses TRBV5-6 and TRBJ2-3; 10 nucleotides agree with TRBD2. The CDR3 has 14 amino acids. CDR1 is SGHDT and CDR2 is YYEEEE in the germline V gene. V lost 3 bases, J lost 6 bases, and 4 bases stayed unmatched. The DNA for the CDR3 is TGTGCCAGCAGCTCAAAGCGGGAGGGTGATACGCAGTATTTT. This gives the protein CASSSKREGDTQYF.

This clone was detected only a few times. Other DNA sequences within the sample encode an identical CDR3. This chain uses TRBV7-9 with TRBJ1-1, with D perhaps TRBD1 (6 bases). V was clipped by 5 bases and J by 3 bases, with 10 bases between them. The germline gives CDR1 SEHNR, CDR2 FQNEAQ (reference sequence). The CDR3 has 13 amino acids. This chain's CDR3 is CASSPRGDTEAFF. The CDR3 DNA is TGTGCCAGCAGCCCCAGGGGAGACACTGAAGCTTTCTTT.

The chain has TRBV7-9 and TRBJ2-7; D ambiguous. Trimming stripped 5 bases from V and 0 bases from J, with 5 bases between. The CDR3 is 12 residues long. CDR1 SEHNR and CDR2 FQNEAQ come from the germline V gene (reference sequence). The chain's CDR3 is CASSISSYEQYF. DNA of the CDR3: TGTGCCAGCAGCATCAGCTCCTACGAGCAGTACTTC.

The chain employs TRBV5-1 and TRBJ1-1; 8 nucleotides match TRBD1. CDR3 length: 14 residues. V lost 0 bases to trimming and J lost 11 bases; unmatched junction nucleotides: 9. Germline V gene data show CDR1 as SGHRS and CDR2 as YFSETQ. The CDR3 DNA follows: TGCGCCAGCAGCTTGGTGGATGGTAGGGACAGGGCTTTCTTT. Translating gives CASSLVDGRDRAFF. Variable domain in full (rest from reference TRBV5-1 and TRBJ1-1): KAGVTQTPRYLIKTRGQQVTLSCSPISGHRSVSWYQQTPGQGLQFLFEYFSETQRNKGNFPGRFSGRQFSNSRSEMNVSTLELGDSALYLCASSLVDGRDRAFFGQGTRLTVV.

The chain employs TRBV27 and TRBJ1-1; D may be TRBD1 (6 bases). The CDR3 runs 16 residues. Germline CDR1 is MNHEY and CDR2 is SMNVEV (reference sequence). V gave up 1 base and J gave up 0 bases, with 12 bases separating them. The CDR3 region has the DNA TGTGCCAGCAGTTTATACCCACAGGGAGTGAACACTGAAGCTTTCTTT. Its translation: CASSLYPQGVNTEAFF.

This clone was observed a handful of times. The chain uses TRBV9 and TRBJ2-1; D not certain. V gave up 0 bases and J gave up 3 bases, with 7 bases separating them. Germline values: CDR1 SGDLS, CDR2 YYNGEE. The CDR3 contains 14 residues. The CDR3 reads CASSVGSIYNEQFF. In nucleotides, the CDR3 is TGTGCCAGCAGCGTAGGGAGTATCTACAATGAGCAGTTCTTC.

V usage is TRBV30 and J usage is TRBJ1-1; 8 nucleotides line up with TRBD1. This CDR3 has 15 residues. CDR1 is GTSNPN, CDR2 SVGIG, per germline (reference sequence). The J segment lost 5 bases and the V segment lost 4 bases, leaving 12 bases of the junction unmatched. The CDR3 nucleotides are TGTGCCTGGAAGACACAGGGGGGTTGGAGGACTGAAGCTTTCTTT. It specifies CAWKTQGGWRTEAFF. The whole variable domain, remainder taken from reference TRBV30 and TRBJ1-1, is SQTIHQWPATLVQPVGSPLSLECTVEGTSNPNLYWYRQAAGRGLQLLFYSVGIGQISSEVPQNLSASRPQDRQFILSSKKLLLSDSGFYLCAWKTQGGWRTEAFFGQGTRLTVV.

The chain uses TRBV28 and TRBJ2-2, with 7 bases fitting TRBD2. The junction had 5 bases not matched to a gene; V was cut back by 5 bases and J by 2 bases. CDR1 MDHEN and CDR2 SYDVKM come from the germline V gene. This CDR3 is built from 15 residues. The CDR3 loop is CASSPRLANTGELFF. Written as DNA, the CDR3 is TGTGCCAGCAGTCCGAGACTAGCCAACACCGGGGAGCTGTTTTTT.

This clone occurred a few times. Different DNA sequences within this sample yield the same CDR3. The rearrangement links TRBV18 to TRBJ1-1, with D hard to call. The CDR3 is made up of 14 amino acids. Germline V lookup: CDR1 KGHSH, CDR2 LQKENI. V lost 6 bases and J lost 2, with 13 bases in between. CDR3 coding DNA: TGTGCCAGCTCTTCCTTCCGGGATAACACTGAAGCTTTCTTT. Translating it yields CASSSFRDNTEAFF.

CDR3 DNA: TGTGCCAGCAGCCAAGACCCGCAGGGGAGAGCGGTCTATGGCTACACCTTC. It is translated as CASSQDPQGRAVYGYTF. The V gene is TRBV4-2, the J gene TRBJ1-2, with D possibly TRBD1 on 6 matching bases. Looked up from germline, CDR1 is LGHNA and CDR2 is YNFKEQ. The CDR3 is 17 residues long. V gave up 0 bases and J gave up 4 bases, with 18 bases separating them.